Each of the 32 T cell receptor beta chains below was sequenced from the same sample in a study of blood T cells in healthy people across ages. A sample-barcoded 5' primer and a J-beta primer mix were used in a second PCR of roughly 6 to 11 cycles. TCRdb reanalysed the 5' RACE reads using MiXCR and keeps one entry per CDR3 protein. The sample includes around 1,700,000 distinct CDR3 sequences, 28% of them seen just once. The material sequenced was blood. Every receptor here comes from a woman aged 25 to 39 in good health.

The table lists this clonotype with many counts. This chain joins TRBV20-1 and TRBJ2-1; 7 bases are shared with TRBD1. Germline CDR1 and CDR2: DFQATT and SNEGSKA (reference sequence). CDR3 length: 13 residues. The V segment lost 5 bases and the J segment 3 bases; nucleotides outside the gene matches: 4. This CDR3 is CSARDSNYNEQFF. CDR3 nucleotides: TGCAGTGCTCGGGACAGTAACTACAATGAGCAGTTCTTC.

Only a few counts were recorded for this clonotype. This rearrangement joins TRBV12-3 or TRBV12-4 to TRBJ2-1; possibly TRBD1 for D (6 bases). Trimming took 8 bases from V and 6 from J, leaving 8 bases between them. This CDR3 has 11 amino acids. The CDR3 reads CASAGVNEQFF. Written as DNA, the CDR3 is TGTGCCAGCGCAGGGGTCAATGAGCAGTTCTTC.

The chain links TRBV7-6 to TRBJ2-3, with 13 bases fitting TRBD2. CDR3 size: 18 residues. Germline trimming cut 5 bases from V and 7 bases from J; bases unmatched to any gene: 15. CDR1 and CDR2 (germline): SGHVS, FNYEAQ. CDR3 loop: CASSPGTGIGTSGNTQYF. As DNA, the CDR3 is TGTGCCAGCAGCCCCGGGACGGGGATTGGGACTAGCGGGAATACGCAGTATTTT.

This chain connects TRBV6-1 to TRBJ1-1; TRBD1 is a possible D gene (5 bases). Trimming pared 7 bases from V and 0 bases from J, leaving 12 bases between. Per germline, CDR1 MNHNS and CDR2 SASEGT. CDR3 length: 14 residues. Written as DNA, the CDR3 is TGTGCCAGCACTGCCGGGGCCCTGAACACTGAAGCTTTCTTT. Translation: CASTAGALNTEAFF.

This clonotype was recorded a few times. CDR3 DNA sequence: TGCGCCAGCAGTCAATCTTCGGCAGCGACCTACGAGCAGTACTTC. It specifies CASSQSSAATYEQYF. This chain connects TRBV23-1 to TRBJ2-7; no firm D call. TRBV23-1 counts as an open reading frame of uncertain function. Trimming cost V 0 bases and J 2 bases, with 11 bases left between them. The CDR3 runs to 15 residues.

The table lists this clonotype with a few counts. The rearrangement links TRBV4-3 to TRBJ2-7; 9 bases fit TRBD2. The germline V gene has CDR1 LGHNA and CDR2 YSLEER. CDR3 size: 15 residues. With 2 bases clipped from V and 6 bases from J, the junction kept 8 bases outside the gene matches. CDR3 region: CASSQYLAGSGEQYF. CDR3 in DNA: TGCGCCAGCAGCCAATATCTAGCGGGATCGGGCGAGCAGTACTTC.

The CDR3 reads CASSHPGGTQYF. The CDR3 region has the DNA TGCGCCAGCAGCCATCCGGGTGGTACGCAGTATTTT. J is TRBJ2-3 and V is TRBV5-1; D unclear. Germline loops: CDR1 SGHRS, CDR2 YFSETQ. CDR3 length equals 12 residues. The ends were cut back, 4 bases at V and 8 bases at J, with 11 bases in the middle.

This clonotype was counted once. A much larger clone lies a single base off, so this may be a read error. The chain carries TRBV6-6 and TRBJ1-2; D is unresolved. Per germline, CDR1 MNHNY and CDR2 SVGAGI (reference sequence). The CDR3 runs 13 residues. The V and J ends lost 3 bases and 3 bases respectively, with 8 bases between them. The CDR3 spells CASSYLWDYGYTF. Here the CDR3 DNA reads TGTGCCAGCAGTTATCTGTGGGACTATGGCTACACCTTC.

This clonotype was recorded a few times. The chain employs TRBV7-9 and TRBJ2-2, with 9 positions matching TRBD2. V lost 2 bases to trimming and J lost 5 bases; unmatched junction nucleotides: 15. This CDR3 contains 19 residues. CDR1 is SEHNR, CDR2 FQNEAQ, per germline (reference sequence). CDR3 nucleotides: TGTGCCAGCAGCTTACGTTTTGGTTCGGCGGGAGGGCCGACCGGGGAGCTGTTTTTT. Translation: CASSLRFGSAGGPTGELFF.

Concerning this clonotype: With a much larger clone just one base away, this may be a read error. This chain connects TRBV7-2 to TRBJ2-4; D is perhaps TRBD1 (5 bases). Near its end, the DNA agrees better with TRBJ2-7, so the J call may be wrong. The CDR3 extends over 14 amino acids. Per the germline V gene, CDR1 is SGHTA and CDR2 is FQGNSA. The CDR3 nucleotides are TGTGCCAGCAGCCGGTCCCAGGGTATAGGCGAGCAGTACTTC. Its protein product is CASSRSQGIGEQYF.

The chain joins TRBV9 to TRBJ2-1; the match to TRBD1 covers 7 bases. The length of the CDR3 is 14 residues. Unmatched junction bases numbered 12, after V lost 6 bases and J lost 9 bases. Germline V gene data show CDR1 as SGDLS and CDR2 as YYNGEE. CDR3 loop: CASIPRQGLGEQFF. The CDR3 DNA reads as TGTGCCAGCATCCCGCGACAGGGCCTCGGTGAGCAGTTCTTC.

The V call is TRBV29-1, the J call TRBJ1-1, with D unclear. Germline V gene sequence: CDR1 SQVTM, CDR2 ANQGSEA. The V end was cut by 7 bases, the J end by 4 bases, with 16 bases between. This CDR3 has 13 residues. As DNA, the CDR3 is TGCAGCGCTAGGATGGCGCCGGCCACTGAAGCTTTCTTT. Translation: CSARMAPATEAFF.

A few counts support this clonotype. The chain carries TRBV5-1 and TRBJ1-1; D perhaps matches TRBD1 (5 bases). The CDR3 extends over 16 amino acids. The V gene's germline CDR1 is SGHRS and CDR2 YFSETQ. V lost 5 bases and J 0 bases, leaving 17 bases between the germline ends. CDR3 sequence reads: CASSPQGGGLNTEAFF. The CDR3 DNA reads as TGCGCCAGCAGTCCCCAGGGAGGTGGGTTGAACACTGAAGCTTTCTTT. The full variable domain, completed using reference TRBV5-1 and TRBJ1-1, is KAGVTQTPRYLIKTRGQQVTLSCSPISGHRSVSWYQQTPGQGLQFLFEYFSETQRNKGNFPGRFSGRQFSNSRSEMNVSTLELGDSALYLCASSPQGGGLNTEAFFGQGTRLTVV.

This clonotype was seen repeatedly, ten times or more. CDR3 nucleotide sequence: TGTGCCAGCAGTCGGGACAGGACCACCTACGAGCAGTACTTC. Translating it yields CASSRDRTTYEQYF. The chain links TRBV12-3 or TRBV12-4 to TRBJ2-7, with 8 nucleotides matching TRBD1. The V segment lost 5 bases and the J segment 2 bases; nucleotides outside the gene matches: 5. The CDR3 is 14 amino acids.

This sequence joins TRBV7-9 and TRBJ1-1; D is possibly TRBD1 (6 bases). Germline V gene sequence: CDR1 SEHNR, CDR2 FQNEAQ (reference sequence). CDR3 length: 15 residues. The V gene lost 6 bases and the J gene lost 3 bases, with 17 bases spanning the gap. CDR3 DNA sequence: TGTGCCAGCAGGCCCCAACAGGGTGGGGACACTGAAGCTTTCTTT. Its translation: CASRPQQGGDTEAFF.

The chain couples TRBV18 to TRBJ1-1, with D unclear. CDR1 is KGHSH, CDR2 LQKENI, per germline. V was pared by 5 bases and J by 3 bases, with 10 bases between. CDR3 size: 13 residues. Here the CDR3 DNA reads TGTGCCAGCTCATCTACCGCGGACACTGAAGCTTTCTTT. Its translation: CASSSTADTEAFF.

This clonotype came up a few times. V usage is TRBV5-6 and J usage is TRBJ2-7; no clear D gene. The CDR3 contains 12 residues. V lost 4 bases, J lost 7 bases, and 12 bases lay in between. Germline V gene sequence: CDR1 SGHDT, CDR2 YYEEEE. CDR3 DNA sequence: TGTGCCAGCAGCCCTTTGTATGGGGAGCAGTACTTC. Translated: CASSPLYGEQYF.

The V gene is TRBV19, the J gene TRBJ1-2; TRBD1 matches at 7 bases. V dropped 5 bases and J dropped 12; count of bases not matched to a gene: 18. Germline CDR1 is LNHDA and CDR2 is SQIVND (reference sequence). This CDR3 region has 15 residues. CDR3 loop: CASSQPAGDSGAHTF. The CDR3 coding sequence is TGTGCCAGTAGTCAACCCGCGGGGGACAGCGGGGCCCACACCTTC.

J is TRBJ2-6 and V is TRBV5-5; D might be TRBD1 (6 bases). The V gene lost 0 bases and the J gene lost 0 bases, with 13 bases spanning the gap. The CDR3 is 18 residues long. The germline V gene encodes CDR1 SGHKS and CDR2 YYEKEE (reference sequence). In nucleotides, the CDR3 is TGTGCCAGCAGCTTGGATGGGACAAGTTACTCTGGGGCCAACGTCCTGACTTTC. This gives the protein CASSLDGTSYSGANVLTF.

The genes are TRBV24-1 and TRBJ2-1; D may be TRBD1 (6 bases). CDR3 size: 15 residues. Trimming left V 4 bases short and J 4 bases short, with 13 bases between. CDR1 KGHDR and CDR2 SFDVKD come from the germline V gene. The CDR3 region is CATSDSGTNYNEQFF. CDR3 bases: TGTGCCACCAGTGACTCCGGGACAAATTACAATGAGCAGTTCTTC.

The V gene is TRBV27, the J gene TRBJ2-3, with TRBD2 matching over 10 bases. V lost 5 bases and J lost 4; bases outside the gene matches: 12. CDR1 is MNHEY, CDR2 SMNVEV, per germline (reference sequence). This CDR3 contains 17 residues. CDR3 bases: TGTGCCAGCAGTCCATACGCCCTAGCGGGAGCAGCAGATACGCAGTATTTT. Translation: CASSPYALAGAADTQYF.

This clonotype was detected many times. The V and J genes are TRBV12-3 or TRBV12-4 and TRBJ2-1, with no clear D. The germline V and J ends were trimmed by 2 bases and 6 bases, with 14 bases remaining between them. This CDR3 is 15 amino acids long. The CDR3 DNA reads TGTGCCAGCAGTTTAAGGGTCCAGGATAGCAATGAGCAGTTCTTC. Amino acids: CASSLRVQDSNEQFF.

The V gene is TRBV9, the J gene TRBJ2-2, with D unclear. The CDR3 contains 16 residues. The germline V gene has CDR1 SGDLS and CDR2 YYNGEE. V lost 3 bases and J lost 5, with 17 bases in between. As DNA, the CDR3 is TGTGCCAGCAGCGGAGGAATTGGGATTGAGACCGGGGAGCTGTTTTTT. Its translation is CASSGGIGIETGELFF. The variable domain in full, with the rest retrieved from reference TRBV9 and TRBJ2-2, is DSGVTQTPKHLITATGQRVTLRCSPRSGDLSVYWYQQSLDQGLQFLIQYYNGEERAKGNILERFSAQQFPDLHSELNLSSLELGDSALYFCASSGGIGIETGELFFGEGSRLTVL.

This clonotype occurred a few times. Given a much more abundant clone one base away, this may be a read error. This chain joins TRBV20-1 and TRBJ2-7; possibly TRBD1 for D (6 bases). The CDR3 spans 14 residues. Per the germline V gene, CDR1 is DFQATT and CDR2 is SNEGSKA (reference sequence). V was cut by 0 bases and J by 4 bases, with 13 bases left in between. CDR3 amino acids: CSARDSQGRYEQYF. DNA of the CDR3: TGCAGTGCTAGAGATAGCCAGGGGCGGTACGAGCAGTACTTC.

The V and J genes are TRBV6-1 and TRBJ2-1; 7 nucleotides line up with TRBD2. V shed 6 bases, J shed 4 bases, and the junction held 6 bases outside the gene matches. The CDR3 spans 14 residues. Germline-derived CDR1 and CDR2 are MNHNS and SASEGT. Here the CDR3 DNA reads TGTGCCAGCAGGGGGGAGGGCTGGTACAATGAGCAGTTCTTC. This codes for CASRGEGWYNEQFF.

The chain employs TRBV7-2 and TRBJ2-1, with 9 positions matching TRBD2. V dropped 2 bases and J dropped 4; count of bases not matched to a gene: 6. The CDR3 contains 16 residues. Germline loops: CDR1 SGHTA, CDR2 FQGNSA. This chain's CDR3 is CASSLNGRGGYNEQFF. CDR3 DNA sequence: TGTGCCAGCAGCTTAAATGGGCGGGGGGGATACAATGAGCAGTTCTTC. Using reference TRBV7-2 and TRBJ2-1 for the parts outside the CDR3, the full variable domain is GAGVSQSPSNKVTEKGKDVELRCDPISGHTALYWYRQSLGQGLEFLIYFQGNSAPDKSGLPSDRFSAERTGGSVSTLTIQRTQQEDSAVYLCASSLNGRGGYNEQFFGPGTRLTVL.

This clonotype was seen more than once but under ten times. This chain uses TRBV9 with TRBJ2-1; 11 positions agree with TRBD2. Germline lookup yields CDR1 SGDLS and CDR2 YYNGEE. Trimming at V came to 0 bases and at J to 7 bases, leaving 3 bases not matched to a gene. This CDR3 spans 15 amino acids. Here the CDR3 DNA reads TGTGCCAGCAGCGTAGGTACTAGCGGGAGAAATGAGCAGTTCTTC. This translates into CASSVGTSGRNEQFF.

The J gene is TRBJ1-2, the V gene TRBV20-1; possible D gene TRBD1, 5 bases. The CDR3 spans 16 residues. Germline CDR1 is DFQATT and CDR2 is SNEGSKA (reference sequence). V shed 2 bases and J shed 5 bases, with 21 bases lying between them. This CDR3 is CSARPNSFIGAYGYTF. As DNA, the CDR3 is TGCAGTGCTAGACCAAATTCTTTTATAGGGGCATATGGCTACACCTTC.

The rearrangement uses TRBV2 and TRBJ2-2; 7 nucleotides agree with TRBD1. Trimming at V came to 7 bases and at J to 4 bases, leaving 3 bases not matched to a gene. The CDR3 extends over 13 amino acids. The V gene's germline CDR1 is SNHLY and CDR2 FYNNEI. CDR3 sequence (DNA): TGTGCCAGCACCAGGGGGATCACCGGGGAGCTGTTTTTT. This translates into CASTRGITGELFF.

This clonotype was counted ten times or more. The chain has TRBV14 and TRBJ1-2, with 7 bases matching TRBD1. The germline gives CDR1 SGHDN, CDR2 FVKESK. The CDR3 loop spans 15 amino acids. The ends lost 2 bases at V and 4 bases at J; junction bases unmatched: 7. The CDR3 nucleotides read TGTGCCAGCAGCCAAACGACAGGGTCCCTCTATGGCTACACCTTC. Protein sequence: CASSQTTGSLYGYTF.

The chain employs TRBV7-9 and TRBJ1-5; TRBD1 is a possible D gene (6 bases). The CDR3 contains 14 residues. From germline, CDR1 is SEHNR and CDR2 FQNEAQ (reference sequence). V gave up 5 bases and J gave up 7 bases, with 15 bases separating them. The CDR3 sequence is CASSPEAGAQPQHF. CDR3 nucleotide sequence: TGTGCCAGCAGCCCTGAGGCAGGGGCGCAGCCCCAGCATTTT.

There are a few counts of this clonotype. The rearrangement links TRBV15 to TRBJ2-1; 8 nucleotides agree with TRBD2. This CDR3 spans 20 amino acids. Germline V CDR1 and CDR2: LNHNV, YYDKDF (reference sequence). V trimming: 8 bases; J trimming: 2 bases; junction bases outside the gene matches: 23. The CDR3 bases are TGTGCCACCGAGCGAAGTGGAAGGGGGAAAGGGGGACTAGCCTACAATGAGCAGTTCTTC. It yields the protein CATERSGRGKGGLAYNEQFF. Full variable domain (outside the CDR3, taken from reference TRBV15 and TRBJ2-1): DAMVIQNPRYQVTQFGKPVTLSCSQTLNHNVMYWYQQKSSQAPKLLFHYYDKDFNNEADTPDNFQSRRPNTSFCFLDIRSPGLGDTAMYLCATERSGRGKGGLAYNEQFFGPGTRLTVL.